These 31 T cell receptor beta chains came from one sample sequenced in a study of T cells in Graves' hyperthyroidism and ophthalmopathy. RNA transcripts yielded amplified TCR beta CDR3 regions. During a first-round RT-PCR of the TCR CDR3, the HTBI primer set was used. TCRdb re-called the multiplex PCR reads through MiXCR, storing one row per CDR3 protein. The sample has approximately 710,000 distinct CDR3 sequences, roughly a sixth seen once. The specimen sequenced was blood. These TCRs come from a man in his fifties with Graves' hyperthyroidism.

This clonotype was detected a few times. This chain joins TRBV18 and TRBJ1-5; 8 bases align to TRBD1. CDR3 length: 15 amino acids. V dropped 5 bases and J dropped 7; count of bases not matched to a gene: 10. Looked up from germline, CDR1 is KGHSH and CDR2 is LQKENI. The CDR3 DNA is TGTGCCAGCTCAACGGACAGGGCCCTTGGACAGCCCCAGCATTTT. Protein product: CASSTDRALGQPQHF.

This chain uses TRBV27 with TRBJ1-4; TRBD1 aligns across 8 bases. Germline values: CDR1 MNHEY, CDR2 SMNVEV (reference sequence). This CDR3 is built from 15 residues. V gave up 4 bases and J gave up 0 bases; unmatched junction bases: 1. The CDR3 bases are TGTGCCAGCAGTTGGACAGGGTCAACTAATGAAAAACTGTTTTTT. This sequence encodes CASSWTGSTNEKLFF. The full variable domain, completed using reference TRBV27 and TRBJ1-4, is EAQVTQNPRYLITVTGKKLTVTCSQNMNHEYMSWYRQDPGLGLRQIYYSMNVEVTDKGDVPEGYKVSRKEKRNFPLILESPSPNQTSLYFCASSWTGSTNEKLFFGSGTQLSVL.

This clonotype was detected ten times or more. This chain links TRBV28 with TRBJ2-1; the D gene is possibly TRBD2 (6 bases). Per the germline V gene, CDR1 is MDHEN and CDR2 is SYDVKM. The CDR3 has 15 residues. With 1 base removed from V and 2 bases from J, the gap between germline ends came to 9 bases. The CDR3 loop is CASSLSGGTYNEQFF. The CDR3 nucleotides are TGTGCCAGCAGTTTATCTGGGGGGACCTACAATGAGCAGTTCTTC.

This clonotype was found many times. This chain links TRBV30 with TRBJ1-1, with D uncertain. The CDR3 length is 13 residues. Trimming took 4 bases from V and 1 from J, leaving 10 bases between them. The germline gives CDR1 GTSNPN, CDR2 SVGIG (reference sequence). Here the CDR3 reads CAWKKQSNTEAFF. The DNA for the CDR3 is TGTGCCTGGAAAAAACAGTCGAACACTGAAGCTTTCTTT.

This clonotype was observed many times. This sequence joins TRBV2 and TRBJ1-4; no firm D call. Trimming cost V 4 bases and J 3 bases, with 15 bases left between them. Germline-derived CDR1 and CDR2 are SNHLY and FYNNEI. The CDR3 runs to 16 residues. CDR3 in amino acids: CASSGVRSAANEKLFF. The CDR3 DNA reads as TGTGCCAGCAGTGGAGTCAGGTCTGCAGCTAATGAAAAACTGTTTTTT. Combining the CDR3 with reference TRBV2 and TRBJ1-4 gives the whole variable domain EPEVTQTPSHQVTQMGQEVILRCVPISNHLYFYWYRQILGQKVEFLVSFYNNEISEKSEIFDDQFSVERPDGSNFTLKIRSTKLEDSAMYFCASSGVRSAANEKLFFGSGTQLSVL.

This clonotype was seen repeatedly, ten times or more. The gene calls are TRBV11-2 and TRBJ2-1; 7 nucleotides align to TRBD1. The CDR3 length is 17 residues. V gave up 0 bases and J gave up 2 bases; unmatched junction bases: 7. Germline loops: CDR1 SGHAT, CDR2 FQNNGV. In nucleotides, the CDR3 is TGTGCCAGCAGCTTAGATCCTCTGACAGGGACCTACAATGAGCAGTTCTTC. It encodes CASSLDPLTGTYNEQFF.

The chain joins TRBV12-3 or TRBV12-4 to TRBJ1-1; tentative D call: TRBD1 (6 bases). This CDR3 has 15 amino acids. CDR3 in DNA: TGTGCAACTTCAGATGGGGGGGCGCTGAACACTGAAGCTTTCTTT. As protein: CATSDGGALNTEAFF.

V gene TRBV20-1 combines with J gene TRBJ2-7, with 9 positions matching TRBD1. The CDR3 consists of 13 residues. Germline CDR1 DFQATT, CDR2 SNEGSKA (reference sequence). Germline trimming cut 6 bases from V and 1 base from J; bases unmatched to any gene: 4. CDR3 residues: CSATGTGSYEQYF. Written as DNA, the CDR3 is TGCAGTGCCACCGGGACAGGGTCCTACGAGCAGTACTTC.

The chain uses TRBV12-3 or TRBV12-4 and TRBJ2-1; D is perhaps TRBD2 (5 bases). V lost 3 bases to trimming and J lost 4 bases, with 19 bases between them. The CDR3 runs to 17 residues. CDR3 DNA: TGTGCCAGCAGTTTTAGCTCGGAACTAGTCGGTTACAATGAGCAGTTCTTC. Protein: CASSFSSELVGYNEQFF.

The V and J genes are TRBV5-1 and TRBJ2-5; no definite D call. Trimming removed 5 bases from V and 4 bases from J, with 12 bases in between. Germline V gives CDR1 SGHRS, CDR2 YFSETQ. The CDR3 covers 13 residues. The CDR3 reads CASRGLERETQYF. As DNA, the CDR3 is TGCGCCAGCAGGGGCTTGGAGAGAGAGACCCAGTACTTC.

This clonotype appeared many times. The chain employs TRBV27 and TRBJ1-2, with D unresolved. The CDR3 runs to 13 residues. Trimming cost V 6 bases and J 4 bases, with 12 bases left between them. Germline lookup yields CDR1 MNHEY and CDR2 SMNVEV (reference sequence). The chain's CDR3 is CASSPSLSYGYTF. CDR3 bases: TGTGCCAGCAGCCCCTCACTCAGCTATGGCTACACCTTC.

There are many counts of this clonotype. The CDR3 loop is CAISGTYSSSYEQYF. CDR3 coding DNA: TGTGCCATCAGTGGGACATACTCGAGCTCCTACGAGCAGTACTTC. The chain recombines TRBV10-3 with TRBJ2-7, with D tentatively TRBD1 (5 bases). Germline loops: CDR1 ENHRY, CDR2 SYGVKD. The V gene lost 4 bases and the J gene lost 0 bases, with 13 bases spanning the gap. CDR3 length: 15 residues.

The chain's CDR3 is CSVVGTTDTQYF. The CDR3 nucleotides read TGCAGCGTTGTCGGGACCACAGATACGCAGTATTTT. The chain carries TRBV29-1 and TRBJ2-3; D assignment may be TRBD1 or TRBD2 (5 bases each). Germline values: CDR1 SQVTM, CDR2 ANQGSEA. This CDR3 comprises 12 residues. Trimming pared 4 bases from V and 2 bases from J, leaving 7 bases between.

There are many counts of this clonotype. The gene calls are TRBV11-2 and TRBJ2-7; unclear D gene. Germline CDR1 is SGHAT and CDR2 is FQNNGV. The V end was cut by 5 bases, the J end by 4 bases, with 15 bases between. This CDR3 has 14 amino acids. The CDR3 sequence is CASSPIPWDYEQYF. CDR3 bases: TGTGCCAGCAGCCCAATCCCTTGGGATTACGAGCAGTACTTC.

This clonotype was counted at least ten times. The V call is TRBV3-1, the J call TRBJ1-4; no clear D gene. V lost 5 bases and J 11 bases, leaving 12 bases between the germline ends. CDR3 size: 12 residues. Germline loops: CDR1 LGHDT, CDR2 YNNKEL (reference sequence). CDR3 DNA sequence: TGTGCCAGCAGCAACCGGGAACGGAAACTGTTTTTT. It encodes CASSNRERKLFF.

The chain carries TRBV11-3 and TRBJ2-1; 9 bases match TRBD1. Germline CDR1 is SGHNT and CDR2 is YENEEA. The CDR3 totals 16 residues. V lost 3 bases, J lost 6 bases, and 9 bases stayed unmatched. The CDR3 sequence: CASSLEDRGLANEQFF. The CDR3 DNA reads as TGTGCCAGCAGCTTGGAGGACAGGGGTCTCGCCAATGAGCAGTTCTTC.

This clonotype was detected only a few times. V gene TRBV30 combines with J gene TRBJ2-3; a weak D match, TRBD1 (5 bases). Trimming shortened V by 0 bases and J by 2 bases, and 9 bases separated the two germline ends. This CDR3 has 14 residues. The germline CDR1 and CDR2 sequences are GTSNPN and SVGIG (reference sequence). The CDR3 nucleotides read TGTGCCTGGAGTGTGGGGCAGCACACAGATACGCAGTATTTT. Its protein is CAWSVGQHTDTQYF.

This clonotype was found many times. The chain has TRBV9 and TRBJ1-1; tentative D call: TRBD1 (6 bases). Germline CDR1 and CDR2: SGDLS and YYNGEE. The CDR3 is made up of 15 amino acids. The ends were cut back, 0 bases at V and 2 bases at J, with 11 bases in the middle. CDR3 protein: CASSVDVQGNTEAFF. The DNA of the CDR3 is TGTGCCAGCAGCGTAGACGTACAGGGAAACACTGAAGCTTTCTTT. Complete variable domain (other parts from reference TRBV9 and TRBJ1-1): DSGVTQTPKHLITATGQRVTLRCSPRSGDLSVYWYQQSLDQGLQFLIQYYNGEERAKGNILERFSAQQFPDLHSELNLSSLELGDSALYFCASSVDVQGNTEAFFGQGTRLTVV.

The rearrangement links TRBV4-3 to TRBJ2-3; D remains ambiguous. Germline V gene lookup returns CDR1 LGHNA and CDR2 YSLEER. V was cut by 0 bases and J by 0 bases, with 13 bases left in between. The CDR3 has 17 amino acids. For the CDR3, the DNA is TGCGCCAGCAGCCAAGACGACCTTGGCGATAGCACAGATACGCAGTATTTT. Translated, it gives CASSQDDLGDSTDTQYF.

This clonotype came up many times. The gene calls are TRBV29-1 and TRBJ2-3, with D tentatively TRBD2 (5 bases). Trimming took 6 bases from V and 2 from J, leaving 6 bases between them. CDR3 length: 11 amino acids. In germline, CDR1 is SQVTM, CDR2 ANQGSEA. Here the CDR3 DNA reads TGCAGCGTCGGGATCACAGATACGCAGTATTTT. Its protein product is CSVGITDTQYF.

Ten or more counts support this clonotype. V and J are TRBV28 and TRBJ1-2; D call uncertain. Per the germline V gene, CDR1 is MDHEN and CDR2 is SYDVKM. The V end lost 2 bases, the J end lost 2 bases, and 12 bases lay between the germline ends. The CDR3 covers 15 residues. This CDR3 is CASSLASTENYGYTF. CDR3 DNA sequence: TGTGCCAGCAGTTTAGCAAGTACAGAGAACTATGGCTACACCTTC.

This clonotype has more than one count but fewer than ten. V and J are TRBV19 and TRBJ2-1; 12 bases are shared with TRBD2. Germline V gene lookup returns CDR1 LNHDA and CDR2 SQIVND (reference sequence). V dropped 5 bases and J dropped 9; count of bases not matched to a gene: 8. The CDR3 consists of 15 residues. For the CDR3, the DNA is TGTGCCAGTAGTCCCACTAGCGGGAGGTTCAGTGAGCAGTTCTTC. Translating gives CASSPTSGRFSEQFF.

This clonotype has ten or more counts. The chain joins TRBV20-1 to TRBJ2-1, with a weak D call TRBD2 (6 bases). Germline V gene data show CDR1 as DFQATT and CDR2 as SNEGSKA (reference sequence). The CDR3 is 16 residues long. Trimming removed 0 bases at V and 4 bases at J, with 16 bases between. In nucleotides, the CDR3 is TGCAGTGCTAGAGATCCCTCTAGCGCATCTTACAATGAGCAGTTCTTC. Translated: CSARDPSSASYNEQFF.

This clonotype came up a few times. The chain carries TRBV13 and TRBJ2-2; tentatively, D is TRBD1 or TRBD2 (5 bases each). The germline CDR1 and CDR2 sequences are PRHDT and FYEKMQ (reference sequence). CDR3 length equals 17 residues. Trimming took 5 bases from V and 4 from J, leaving 20 bases between them. CDR3 residues: CASSRTSGTTSTGELFF. The CDR3 bases are TGTGCCAGCAGCCGAACCTCCGGGACCACGAGCACCGGGGAGCTGTTTTTT.

This clonotype was seen many times. The CDR3 sequence is CASSPWDYHYEQYF. DNA of the CDR3: TGTGCCAGCAGCCCATGGGACTACCACTACGAGCAGTACTTC. The chain is built from TRBV7-9 and TRBJ2-7, with 7 bases identical to TRBD2. CDR1 SEHNR and CDR2 FQNEAQ come from the germline V gene (reference sequence). V shed 5 bases and J 3 bases; nucleotides not matched to a gene: 7. CDR3 length equals 14 residues.

This clonotype was counted only a few times. The chain has TRBV4-2 and TRBJ2-5, with TRBD1 as a possible D gene (5 bases). The V and J ends lost 5 bases and 1 base respectively, with 17 bases between them. Per germline, CDR1 LGHNA and CDR2 YNFKEQ. The CDR3 covers 16 residues. CDR3 DNA: TGTGCCAGCAGCACAATCCTAAGGGGCAGCCAAGAGACCCAGTACTTC. Translated: CASSTILRGSQETQYF.

This clonotype was recorded at least ten times. This chain connects TRBV9 to TRBJ1-2; D possibly corresponds to TRBD1 (6 bases). Between the trimmed V and J ends, which lost 0 bases and 8 bases, there was a span of 14 bases. This CDR3 has 14 residues. The germline V gene has CDR1 SGDLS and CDR2 YYNGEE. The CDR3 bases are TGTGCCAGCAGCGTAGATACAGGGAGGTACGGCTACACCTTC. It codes for CASSVDTGRYGYTF.

This clonotype has a count of ten or more. The J gene is TRBJ1-5, the V gene TRBV28; 8 nucleotides align to TRBD1. The CDR3 consists of 15 residues. CDR1 is MDHEN and CDR2 is SYDVKM in the germline V gene. Trimming removed 5 bases from V and 6 bases from J; junction bases left unmatched: 9. DNA of the CDR3: TGTGCCAGCAGTCTCGGACAGGGTCTGGGTCAGCCCCAGCATTTT. Protein sequence: CASSLGQGLGQPQHF.

This clonotype was seen a handful of times. The rearrangement links TRBV27 to TRBJ2-7, with a tentative D call TRBD2 (6 bases). This CDR3 region has 15 residues. CDR1 MNHEY and CDR2 SMNVEV come from the germline V gene (reference sequence). Trimming took 2 bases from V and 1 from J, leaving 12 bases between them. CDR3 in DNA: TGTGCCAGCAGTTTAATTTTTGGGGGGTCCTACGAGCAGTACTTC. As protein: CASSLIFGGSYEQYF.

The chain couples TRBV6-2 or TRBV6-3 to TRBJ2-1; 9 bases match TRBD1. The trim removed 2 bases at V and 6 bases at J, leaving 8 bases unmatched. This CDR3 contains 16 residues. The germline CDR1 and CDR2 sequences are MNHEY and SVGEGT. The CDR3 DNA reads as TGTGCCAGCAGTTACGTACAGGGGGCATATTCCAATGAGCAGTTCTTC. Protein sequence: CASSYVQGAYSNEQFF.

This clonotype was detected only a few times. The chain employs TRBV29-1 and TRBJ2-3; TRBD2 matches at 8 bases. Trimming cost V 3 bases and J 3 bases; bases outside gene matches: 14. The length of the CDR3 is 17 residues. Germline values: CDR1 SQVTM, CDR2 ANQGSEA. CDR3 loop: CSVEGDGRAVWTDTQYF. DNA of the CDR3: TGCAGCGTTGAGGGAGACGGGAGGGCCGTTTGGACAGATACGCAGTATTTT.